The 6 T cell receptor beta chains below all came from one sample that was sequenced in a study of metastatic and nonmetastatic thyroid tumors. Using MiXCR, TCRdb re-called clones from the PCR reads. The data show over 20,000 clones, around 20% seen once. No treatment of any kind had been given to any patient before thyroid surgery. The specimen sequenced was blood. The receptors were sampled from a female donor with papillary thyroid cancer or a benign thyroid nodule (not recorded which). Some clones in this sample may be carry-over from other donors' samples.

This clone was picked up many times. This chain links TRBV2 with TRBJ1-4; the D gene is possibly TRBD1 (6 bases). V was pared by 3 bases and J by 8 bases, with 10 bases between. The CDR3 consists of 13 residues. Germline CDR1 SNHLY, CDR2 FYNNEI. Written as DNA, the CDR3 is TGTGCCAGCAGTGACAGGGGTCCCGAAAAACTGTTTTTT. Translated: CASSDRGPEKLFF.

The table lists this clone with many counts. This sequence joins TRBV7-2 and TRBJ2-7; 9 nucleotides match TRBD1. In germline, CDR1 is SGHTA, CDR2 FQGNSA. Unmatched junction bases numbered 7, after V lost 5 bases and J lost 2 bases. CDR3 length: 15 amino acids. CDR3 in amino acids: CASSTRTGETYEQYF. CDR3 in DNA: TGTGCCAGCAGCACCCGGACAGGGGAGACCTACGAGCAGTACTTC.

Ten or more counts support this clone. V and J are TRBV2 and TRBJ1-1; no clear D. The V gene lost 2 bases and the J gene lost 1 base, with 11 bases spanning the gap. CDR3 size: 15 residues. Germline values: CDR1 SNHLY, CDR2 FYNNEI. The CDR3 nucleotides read TGTGCCAGCAGTGAACCGAGACTTGAGAACACTGAAGCTTTCTTT. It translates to CASSEPRLENTEAFF.

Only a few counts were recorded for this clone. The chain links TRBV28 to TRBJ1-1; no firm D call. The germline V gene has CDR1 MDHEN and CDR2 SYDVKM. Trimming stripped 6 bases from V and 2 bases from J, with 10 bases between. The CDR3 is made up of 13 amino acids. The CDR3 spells CASRAGINTEAFF. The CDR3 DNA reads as TGTGCCAGCAGGGCGGGGATAAACACTGAAGCTTTCTTT.

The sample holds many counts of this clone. The DNA for the CDR3 is TGTGCCAGCAGCTTTCGGAGAGGGGGACGCTACGAGCAGTACTTC. Its protein product is CASSFRRGGRYEQYF. The V gene is TRBV7-8, the J gene TRBJ2-7; TRBD1 might be the D (6 bases). V lost 3 bases, J lost 3 bases, and 15 bases lay in between. CDR3 length: 15 amino acids. Germline CDR1 SGHVS, CDR2 FQNEAQ.

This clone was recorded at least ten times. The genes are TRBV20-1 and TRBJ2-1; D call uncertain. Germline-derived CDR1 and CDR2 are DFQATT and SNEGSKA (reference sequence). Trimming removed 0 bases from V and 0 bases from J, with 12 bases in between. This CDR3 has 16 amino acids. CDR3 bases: TGCAGTGCTAGAGATCCCTGGCGCCACTCCTACAATGAGCAGTTCTTC. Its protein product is CSARDPWRHSYNEQFF.